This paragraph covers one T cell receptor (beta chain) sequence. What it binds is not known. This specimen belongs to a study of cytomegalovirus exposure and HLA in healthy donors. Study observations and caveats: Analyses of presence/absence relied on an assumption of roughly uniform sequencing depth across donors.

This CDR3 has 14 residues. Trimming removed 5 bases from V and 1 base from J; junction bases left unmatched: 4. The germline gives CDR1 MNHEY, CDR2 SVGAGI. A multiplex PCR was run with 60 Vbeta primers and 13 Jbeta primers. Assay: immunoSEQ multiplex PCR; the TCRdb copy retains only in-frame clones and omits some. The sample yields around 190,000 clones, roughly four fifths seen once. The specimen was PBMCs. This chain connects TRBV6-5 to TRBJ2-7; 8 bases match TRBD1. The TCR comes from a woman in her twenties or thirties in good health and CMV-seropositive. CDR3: CASSPTGGSYEQYF. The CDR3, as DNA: TGTGCCAGCAGTCCAACAGGGGGGTCCTACGAGCAGTACTTC.